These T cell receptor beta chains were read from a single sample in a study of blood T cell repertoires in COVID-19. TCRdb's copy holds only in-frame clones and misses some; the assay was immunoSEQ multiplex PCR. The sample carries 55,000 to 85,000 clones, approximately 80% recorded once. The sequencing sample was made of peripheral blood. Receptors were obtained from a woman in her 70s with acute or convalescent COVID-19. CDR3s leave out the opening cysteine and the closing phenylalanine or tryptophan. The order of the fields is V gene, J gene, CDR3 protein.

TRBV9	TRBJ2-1	ASSVGGEYNEQF
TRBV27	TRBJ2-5	ASRGSGSQETQY
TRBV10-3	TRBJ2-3	AIRDGGPSTDTQY
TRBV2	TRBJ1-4	ASSGDGQNEKLF
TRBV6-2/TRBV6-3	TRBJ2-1	ASSRLGDKQF
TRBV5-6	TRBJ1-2	ASSLVDRTNYGYT
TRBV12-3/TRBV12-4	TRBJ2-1	ASESDRDNEQF
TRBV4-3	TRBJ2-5	ASSQGLRGQETQY
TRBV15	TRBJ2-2	ATSRDWPTNTGELF
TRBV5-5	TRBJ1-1	ASSLVSQGAWAF
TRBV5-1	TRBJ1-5	ASSLTGRDSNQPQH
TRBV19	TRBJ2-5	ASSIDRGETQY
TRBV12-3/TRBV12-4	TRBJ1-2	ASSLGGRDYT
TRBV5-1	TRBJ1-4	ASSRDSTNEKLF
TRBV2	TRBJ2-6	ASRGPTGYGANVLT
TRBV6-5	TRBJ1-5	ASSPSGLNQPQH
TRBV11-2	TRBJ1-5	ASSLGLNQPQH
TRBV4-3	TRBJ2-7	ASSQQTGDDEQY
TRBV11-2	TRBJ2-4	ASSLSGRGLGNIQY
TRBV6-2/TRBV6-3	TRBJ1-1	ASSYGRGSTEAF
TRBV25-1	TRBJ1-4	ASSELDITSEKLF
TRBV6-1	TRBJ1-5	ASSDAPQNQPQH
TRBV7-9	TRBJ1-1	ASRSLKGRSTEAF
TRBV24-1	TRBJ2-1	ATSDPLGEQF
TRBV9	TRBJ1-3	ASSVTAWNTIY
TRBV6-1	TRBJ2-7	ASSEATFEVAGGVYEQY
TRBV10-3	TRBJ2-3	AIMAGFTDTQY
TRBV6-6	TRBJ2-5	ASTRRGRQETQY
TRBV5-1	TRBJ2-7	ASRKQDYEQY
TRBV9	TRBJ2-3	ASSVEGGMSTQY
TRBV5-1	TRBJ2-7	ASNFDGGMMGEQY
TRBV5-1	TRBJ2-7	ASHTDTYEQY
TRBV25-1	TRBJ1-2	ASSDVILGYT
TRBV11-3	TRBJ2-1	ASSPSAYNEQF
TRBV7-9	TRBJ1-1	ASSLDEGMNTEAF
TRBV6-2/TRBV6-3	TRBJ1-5	ASSYPTGGSQPQH
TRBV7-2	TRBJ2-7	ASSPGTGIGHEQY
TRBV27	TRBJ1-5	ASSLNGGSNQPQH
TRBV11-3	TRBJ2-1	ASSTEGANEQF
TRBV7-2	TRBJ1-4	ASSGGQGILEKLF
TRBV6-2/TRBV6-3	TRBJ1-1	ASSYDGGVGGMNTEAF
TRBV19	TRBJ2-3	ASTQTSGGLTDTQY
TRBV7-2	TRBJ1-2	ASSGVVYNYGYT
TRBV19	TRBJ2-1	ASSPRGGRPNEQF